These 30 T cell receptor beta chains came from one sample sequenced in a study of human CD8 memory T cell subsets. Production of TCR beta libraries used UMI-labeled 5' RACE as the method. TCRdb re-analyzed the 5' RACE reads; it lists each CDR3 protein once, without DNA. This table holds over 7,000 distinct CDR3 sequences. Sequencing input: CD8+ T cells from PBMCs. These receptors all stem from a human donor in good health.

Judged by frequency, this clonotype is medium-sized (0.01 to 0.1%). The chain employs TRBV4-1 and TRBJ1-3; TCRdb calls TRBD1, which cannot be checked without DNA. The germline CDR1 and CDR2 sequences are MGHRA and YSYEKL. The CDR3 length is 16 residues. The CDR3 here is CASSQEWTGSGDTIYF.

This chain connects TRBV5-1 to TRBJ1-2. Germline V CDR1 and CDR2: SGHRS, YFSETQ. This CDR3 region has 14 residues. CDR3 sequence: CASSWDPTNYGYTF.

The chain links TRBV6-2 or TRBV6-3 to TRBJ2-1; TCRdb's D call of TRBD2 is untestable without DNA. The CDR3 is 16 amino acids. CDR1 is MNHEY, CDR2 SVGEGT, per germline. This CDR3 reads CASSLGLREGWDEQFF.

The chain carries TRBV6-6 and TRBJ2-1; the D call of TRBD2 rests on TCRdb alone, since no DNA is present to check it. Germline-derived CDR1 and CDR2 are MNHNY and SVGAGI (reference sequence). The CDR3 covers 14 residues. CDR3 region: CASIQSGGANEQFF.

The V gene is TRBV30, the J gene TRBJ2-1; checking the TCRdb D call of TRBD1 is not possible without DNA. From germline, CDR1 is GTSNPN and CDR2 SVGIG (reference sequence). The CDR3 contains 13 residues. CDR3 loop: CAWEWAPTGEQFF.

The chain couples TRBV30 to TRBJ2-7; checking the TCRdb D call of TRBD2 is not possible without DNA. The germline gives CDR1 GTSNPN, CDR2 SVGIG (reference sequence). The CDR3 runs 13 residues. Here the CDR3 reads CAWGVGSGYEQYF.

The V call is TRBV7-9, the J call TRBJ2-3; lacking DNA, the TRBD2 call made by TCRdb goes unchecked. This CDR3 region has 14 residues. Germline CDR1 and CDR2: SEHNR and FQNEAQ (reference sequence). This CDR3 reads CASGTHTSTDTQYF.

This clonotype counts as medium-sized by frequency. The rearrangement links TRBV20-1 to TRBJ2-7. Germline CDR1 and CDR2: DFQATT and SNEGSKA (reference sequence). This CDR3 spans 14 amino acids. CDR3 sequence reads: CSAREDSLGYEQYF.

The CDR3 loop reads CASSLADGELFF. This chain joins TRBV4-3 and TRBJ2-2. This CDR3 has 12 residues. Germline V gives CDR1 LGHNA, CDR2 YSLEER.

By frequency, this clonotype is medium-sized. The chain has TRBV10-3 and TRBJ2-1; the D call of TRBD2 rests on TCRdb alone, since no DNA is present to check it. From germline, CDR1 is ENHRY and CDR2 SYGVKD. This CDR3 has 15 residues. The CDR3 is CAISESSSGHNEQFF.

This chain links TRBV15 with TRBJ2-2; TCRdb names TRBD2, which stays unverified in the absence of DNA. The V gene's germline CDR1 is LNHNV and CDR2 YYDKDF (reference sequence). This CDR3 is 16 amino acids long. The CDR3 sequence: CATSRLTSPNTGELFF.

V gene TRBV3-1 combines with J gene TRBJ1-2; without DNA, the TCRdb call of TRBD1 cannot be checked. Germline V gene sequence: CDR1 LGHDT, CDR2 YNNKEL (reference sequence). This CDR3 is 14 amino acids long. The CDR3 spells CASSVPGENYGYTF.

CDR3 region: CASSFRNSYEQYF. V usage is TRBV5-6 and J usage is TRBJ2-7. This CDR3 has 13 residues. The germline CDR1 and CDR2 sequences are SGHDT and YYEEEE.

The rearrangement links TRBV5-1 to TRBJ1-1; the TRBD1 assignment by TCRdb is unverifiable without DNA. Germline-derived CDR1 and CDR2 are SGHRS and YFSETQ. This CDR3 spans 14 amino acids. The CDR3 sequence is CASSVSTGYTEAFF.

This chain joins TRBV5-1 and TRBJ1-1; TCRdb designates TRBD1, a call that cannot be tested without DNA. This CDR3 is built from 14 residues. CDR1 is SGHRS and CDR2 is YFSETQ in the germline V gene. The chain's CDR3 is CASSPGAGPSEAFF.

CDR3 amino acids: CASSSATGPYEQYF. The chain has TRBV5-1 and TRBJ2-7. The V gene's germline CDR1 is SGHRS and CDR2 YFSETQ. The CDR3 totals 14 residues.

The chain links TRBV13 to TRBJ2-7; TCRdb outputs TRBD2, but without DNA this stays unchecked. The germline gives CDR1 PRHDT, CDR2 FYEKMQ (reference sequence). This CDR3 is built from 16 residues. CDR3 in amino acids: CASSSWASGDPHEQYF. The whole variable domain, filled in from reference TRBV13 and TRBJ2-7, reads AAGVIQSPRHLIKEKRETATLKCYPIPRHDTVYWYQQGPGQDPQFLISFYEKMQSDKGSIPDRFSAQQFSDYHSELNMSSLELGDSALYFCASSSWASGDPHEQYFGPGTRLTVT.

Frequency places this clonotype as medium-sized. The chain links TRBV23-1 to TRBJ2-3. TRBV23-1 is sorted into the ORF group, with uncertain function. The CDR3 length is 15 residues. The CDR3 region is CASSQSPTYTDTQYF.

This sequence joins TRBV5-1 and TRBJ2-7; the TCRdb D gene call, TRBD1, has no DNA to confirm it. Per germline, CDR1 SGHRS and CDR2 YFSETQ. This CDR3 has 15 amino acids. CDR3 sequence: CASSLIGTGDHEQYF.

The rearrangement links TRBV7-9 to TRBJ2-7; TCRdb gives TRBD2 as the D gene, but with no DNA this cannot be confirmed. The CDR3 totals 15 residues. Germline CDR1 reads SEHNR; CDR2 reads FQNEAQ (reference sequence). Here the CDR3 reads CASSSVDSGDYEQYF. The complete variable domain, with remaining parts taken from reference TRBV7-9 and TRBJ2-7, reads DTGVSQNPRHKITKRGQNVTFRCDPISEHNRLYWYRQTLGQGPEFLTYFQNEAQLEKSRLLSDRFSAERPKGSFSTLEIQRTEQGDSAMYLCASSSVDSGDYEQYFGPGTRLTVT.

V and J are TRBV5-1 and TRBJ2-1. This CDR3 is built from 16 residues. The germline V gene encodes CDR1 SGHRS and CDR2 YFSETQ. CDR3: CASRSESLSSYNEQFF.

By frequency, this clonotype is medium-sized. The chain joins TRBV30 to TRBJ1-4; TCRdb lists TRBD1, though no DNA is available to test this call. This CDR3 has 13 amino acids. Per the germline V gene, CDR1 is GTSNPN and CDR2 is SVGIG (reference sequence). This chain's CDR3 is CAWEGDSKEKLFF.

The rearrangement uses TRBV29-1 and TRBJ2-7. The CDR3 extends over 13 amino acids. CDR1 SQVTM and CDR2 ANQGSEA come from the germline V gene. CDR3 amino acids: CSVGPGLPYEQYF.

This clonotype is identified as medium-sized from frequency. The chain recombines TRBV10-1 with TRBJ2-7; the TCRdb call, TRBD1, lacks DNA for checking. The CDR3 contains 15 residues. Germline assignment: CDR1 WNHNN and CDR2 SYGVQD (reference sequence). The chain's CDR3 is CASSEGTGANYEQYF.

The V call is TRBV12-3 or TRBV12-4, the J call TRBJ2-5. This CDR3 region has 14 residues. The CDR3 sequence is CASSFSGRQETQYF.

The chain has TRBV13 and TRBJ2-7. The germline CDR1 and CDR2 sequences are PRHDT and FYEKMQ (reference sequence). CDR3 length: 13 residues. The CDR3 loop is CASSLGSSYEQYF.

The rearrangement uses TRBV5-1 and TRBJ2-1. Germline V gene lookup returns CDR1 SGHRS and CDR2 YFSETQ. This CDR3 region has 11 residues. The CDR3 here is CASSWGNEQFF. The whole variable domain, remainder taken from reference TRBV5-1 and TRBJ2-1, is KAGVTQTPRYLIKTRGQQVTLSCSPISGHRSVSWYQQTPGQGLQFLFEYFSETQRNKGNFPGRFSGRQFSNSRSEMNVSTLELGDSALYLCASSWGNEQFFGPGTRLTVL.

Its frequency marks this clonotype as medium-sized. This chain uses TRBV24-1 with TRBJ1-1; TCRdb's D gene call, TRBD1, goes unchecked for lack of DNA. CDR3 size: 15 residues. Germline CDR1 is KGHDR and CDR2 is SFDVKD. The chain's CDR3 is CATSDSGQAGLEAFF.

The chain couples TRBV7-6 to TRBJ2-7; TCRdb outputs TRBD1, but without DNA this stays unchecked. Germline lookup yields CDR1 SGHVS and CDR2 FNYEAQ. This CDR3 is 12 amino acids long. CDR3 protein: CASSRQGDEQYF.

CDR3 in amino acids: CSVDPRERANTEAFF. The genes are TRBV29-1 and TRBJ1-1; the TCRdb D gene call, TRBD1, has no DNA to confirm it. The germline V gene has CDR1 SQVTM and CDR2 ANQGSEA. The CDR3 is 15 residues long.